The 27 T cell receptor beta chains below come from one sample, sequenced in a study of cytomegalovirus exposure and HLA in healthy donors (dated by TCRdb to the late 2010s). Libraries were made using the immunoSEQ multiplex PCR assay. The multiplex PCR relied on a mix of 60 forward primers for TCR Vbeta segments and 13 reverse primers for TCR Jbeta segments. TCRdb stores this immuneACCESS table with in-frame sequences only. Part of the clones is absent; in the studies checked, under half of the shortfall reflects unresolved V genes, and no reason is known for the rest. This sample gives fewer than 150,000 clones in total; about 80% of them show up just once. In total, the top ten clones hold 4.5% to 6.5% of the sample. The source material was PBMCs. Receptors originate from a male donor in good health and CMV-seronegative.

The chain combines TRBV2 with TRBJ2-5; D unresolved. Per the germline V gene, CDR1 is SNHLY and CDR2 is FYNNEI. The CDR3 sequence is 10 residues long. Trimming stripped 5 bases from V and 6 bases from J, with 4 bases between. The CDR3 bases are TGTGCCAGCAGTCAAAAGACCCAGTACTTC. Its protein product is CASSQKTQYF.

V is TRBV18 and J is TRBJ1-6, with D hard to call. CDR3 length equals 14 residues. The germline CDR1 and CDR2 sequences are KGHSH and LQKENI. V lost 1 base to trimming and J lost 11 bases, with 12 bases between them. The CDR3, as DNA: TGTGCCAGCTCACCACGAGATCTTCCTGCACCCCTCCACTTT. This sequence encodes CASSPRDLPAPLHF.

The V call is TRBV29-1, the J call TRBJ2-2; D perhaps matches TRBD2 (7 bases). V shed 6 bases and J shed 4 bases, with 15 bases lying between them. This CDR3 comprises 14 residues. Looked up from germline, CDR1 is SQVTM and CDR2 is ANQGSEA. CDR3 residues: CSVEGGLGTGELFF. CDR3 nucleotides: TGCAGCGTGGAGGGGGGGTTAGGCACCGGGGAGCTGTTTTTT.

This clone has just a few counts. J is TRBJ2-5 and V is TRBV9; 7 bases match TRBD1. V shed 2 bases, J shed 2 bases, and the junction held 3 bases outside the gene matches. CDR3 length: 14 amino acids. Germline CDR1 and CDR2: SGDLS and YYNGEE. CDR3 bases: TGTGCCAGCAGCGTCGACAGGGCACAAGAGACCCAGTACTTC. Translation gives CASSVDRAQETQYF. The full variable domain, with the rest looked up from reference TRBV9 and TRBJ2-5, is DSGVTQTPKHLITATGQRVTLRCSPRSGDLSVYWYQQSLDQGLQFLIQYYNGEERAKGNILERFSAQQFPDLHSELNLSSLELGDSALYFCASSVDRAQETQYFGPGTRLLVL.

This sequence joins TRBV11-2 and TRBJ2-1, with unresolved D. This CDR3 contains 12 residues. V was cut by 1 base and J by 6 bases, with 4 bases left in between. Germline-derived CDR1 and CDR2 are SGHAT and FQNNGV. The CDR3, as DNA: TGTGCCAGCAGCTTAGCCGTCAATGAGCAGTTCTTC. It codes for CASSLAVNEQFF.

V is TRBV4-3 and J is TRBJ2-3, with 9 bases fitting TRBD2. After removal of 4 bases from V and 3 bases from J, the junction contained 8 bases not matched to a gene. Germline V gene sequence: CDR1 LGHNA, CDR2 YSLEER. This CDR3 is built from 16 residues. CDR3 bases: TGCGCCAGCAGCCTATTTAGCGGGGGCGGGACAGATACGCAGTATTTT. Translating it yields CASSLFSGGGTDTQYF.

The chain employs TRBV9 and TRBJ1-2; D is ambiguous. With 0 bases removed from V and 0 bases from J, the gap between germline ends came to 9 bases. The CDR3 covers 15 residues. Germline V lookup: CDR1 SGDLS, CDR2 YYNGEE. CDR3 sequence reads: CASSVVEGSNYGYTF. In DNA form, the CDR3 reads TGTGCCAGCAGCGTAGTTGAGGGTTCTAACTATGGCTACACCTTC.

This clone was observed a handful of times. The gene calls are TRBV7-9 and TRBJ2-2; D unclear. The CDR3 has 12 amino acids. V shed 5 bases and J shed 4 bases, with 5 bases lying between them. Per the germline V gene, CDR1 is SEHNR and CDR2 is FQNEAQ (reference sequence). The CDR3 spells CASSTTTGELFF. DNA of the CDR3: TGTGCCAGCAGCACAACCACCGGGGAGCTGTTTTTT.

This chain uses TRBV2 with TRBJ1-4, with a possible D match to TRBD1 (5 bases). V was clipped by 8 bases and J by 4 bases, with 17 bases between them. CDR1 and CDR2 (germline): SNHLY, FYNNEI. This CDR3 is built from 15 residues. The CDR3 protein is CASGGAGTRNEKLFF. The CDR3 DNA sequence: TGTGCCAGCGGGGGTGCCGGGACTCGTAATGAAAAACTGTTTTTT. The full variable domain, with the rest looked up from reference TRBV2 and TRBJ1-4, is EPEVTQTPSHQVTQMGQEVILRCVPISNHLYFYWYRQILGQKVEFLVSFYNNEISEKSEIFDDQFSVERPDGSNFTLKIRSTKLEDSAMYFCASGGAGTRNEKLFFGSGTQLSVL.

This chain links TRBV9 with TRBJ2-1; possibly TRBD2 for D (7 bases). The V gene lost 2 bases and the J gene lost 13 bases, with 16 bases spanning the gap. Germline V CDR1 and CDR2: SGDLS, YYNGEE. The CDR3 is made up of 13 amino acids. CDR3 residues: CASSVEGGARQFF. CDR3 nucleotide sequence: TGTGCCAGCAGCGTGGAGGGGGGGGCGAGACAGTTCTTC.

Of note for this clone: In the same sample, other DNA sequences code for this CDR3. The rearrangement uses TRBV7-2 and TRBJ1-1; D remains ambiguous. The CDR3 spans 13 residues. The ends were cut back, 2 bases at V and 4 bases at J, with 8 bases in the middle. Germline CDR1 and CDR2: SGHTA and FQGNSA. CDR3 sequence reads: CASSLRGGTEAFF. Here the CDR3 DNA reads TGTGCCAGCAGCTTACGGGGAGGCACTGAAGCTTTCTTT.

V and J are TRBV6-5 and TRBJ2-1, with 7 bases fitting TRBD1. The germline V gene encodes CDR1 MNHEY and CDR2 SVGAGI. The CDR3 loop spans 13 amino acids. J was trimmed by 7 bases and V by 5 bases; bases with no gene match: 5. The CDR3 region has the DNA TGTGCCAGCAGTGACAGGGTGAGGAATGAGCAGTTCTTC. Translating it yields CASSDRVRNEQFF.

The rearrangement joins TRBV9 to TRBJ1-1; tentatively, D is TRBD1 (5 bases). Trimming removed 0 bases at V and 1 base at J, with 16 bases between. The CDR3 has 17 residues. The germline V gene has CDR1 SGDLS and CDR2 YYNGEE. CDR3: CASSVGGEGWGNTEAFF. The CDR3, as DNA: TGTGCCAGCAGCGTAGGGGGCGAAGGGTGGGGGAACACTGAAGCTTTCTTT.

The J gene is TRBJ1-6, the V gene TRBV30; 9 bases line up with TRBD1. The J segment lost 10 bases and the V segment lost 4 bases, leaving 5 bases of the junction unmatched. This CDR3 is 13 amino acids long. Germline assignment: CDR1 GTSNPN and CDR2 SVGIG (reference sequence). The CDR3 loop reads CAWTRTGVSPLHF. CDR3 sequence (DNA): TGTGCCTGGACTCGGACAGGGGTGTCACCCCTCCACTTT. Full variable domain (missing parts from reference TRBV30 and TRBJ1-6): SQTIHQWPATLVQPVGSPLSLECTVEGTSNPNLYWYRQAAGRGLQLLFYSVGIGQISSEVPQNLSASRPQDRQFILSSKKLLLSDSGFYLCAWTRTGVSPLHFGNGTRLTVT.

Only a few counts were recorded for this clone. Other DNA sequences of this sample code for an identical CDR3. J is TRBJ1-5 and V is TRBV2; D is possibly TRBD1 (6 bases). V lost 5 bases to trimming and J lost 4 bases, with 9 bases between them. Germline V gene lookup returns CDR1 SNHLY and CDR2 FYNNEI. This CDR3 region has 13 residues. CDR3 sequence: CASSRQVNQPQHF. In nucleotides, the CDR3 is TGTGCCAGCAGTAGACAGGTAAATCAGCCCCAGCATTTT.

The genes are TRBV18 and TRBJ1-6; 8 bases agree with TRBD1. Germline trimming cut 4 bases from V and 7 bases from J; bases unmatched to any gene: 9. CDR3 length equals 16 residues. CDR1 is KGHSH and CDR2 is LQKENI in the germline V gene. This CDR3 is CASSLQTGVKNSPLHF. CDR3 coding DNA: TGTGCCAGCTCACTCCAGACAGGGGTTAAGAATTCACCCCTCCACTTT.

The chain uses TRBV7-2 and TRBJ2-3; D not resolved. This CDR3 has 15 amino acids. Germline CDR1 is SGHTA and CDR2 is FQGNSA. V shed 3 bases and J shed 2 bases, with 12 bases lying between them. The CDR3 loop is CASSFWLAPTDTQYF. The CDR3 region has the DNA TGTGCCAGCAGCTTCTGGTTGGCCCCCACAGATACGCAGTATTTT. Drawing the rest from reference TRBV7-2 and TRBJ2-3, the complete variable domain is GAGVSQSPSNKVTEKGKDVELRCDPISGHTALYWYRQSLGQGLEFLIYFQGNSAPDKSGLPSDRFSAERTGGSVSTLTIQRTQQEDSAVYLCASSFWLAPTDTQYFGPGTRLTVL.

The chain couples TRBV27 to TRBJ1-6, with D unclear. The germline CDR1 and CDR2 sequences are MNHEY and SMNVEV (reference sequence). V lost 2 bases, J lost 10 bases, and 12 bases lay in between. This CDR3 is built from 14 residues. Here the CDR3 reads CASSLGGDGSPLHF. CDR3 sequence (DNA): TGTGCCAGCAGTTTAGGAGGAGATGGGTCACCCCTCCACTTT.

This chain links TRBV7-9 with TRBJ1-5, with D uncertain. The CDR3 is made up of 12 amino acids. Deletions cut 5 bases from V and 8 bases from J, with 10 bases between. Germline lookup yields CDR1 SEHNR and CDR2 FQNEAQ (reference sequence). This chain's CDR3 is CASSHREKPQHF. The CDR3 bases are TGTGCCAGCAGCCATCGGGAAAAGCCCCAGCATTTT.

This clone turned up a few times. The chain carries TRBV19 and TRBJ2-4; no clear D gene. The CDR3 contains 12 residues. V lost 5 bases and J 7 bases, leaving 9 bases between the germline ends. Germline V gene data show CDR1 as LNHDA and CDR2 as SQIVND (reference sequence). The CDR3 region has the DNA TGTGCCAGTAGTGCAGCAGGCAACATTCAGTACTTC. Translated, it gives CASSAAGNIQYF.

This sequence joins TRBV6-5 and TRBJ2-7, with 9 bases that match TRBD2. The CDR3 runs to 16 residues. Germline CDR1 and CDR2: MNHEY and SVGAGI. Unmatched junction bases numbered 4, after V lost 0 bases and J lost 1 base. The CDR3 region has the DNA TGTGCCAGCAGTTACTCCCTGGCGGGGGGGTCCTACGAGCAGTACTTC. This sequence encodes CASSYSLAGGSYEQYF.

This clone was observed a single time. The gene calls are TRBV7-9 and TRBJ2-3; D is ambiguous. The CDR3 contains 14 residues. Trimming shortened V by 8 bases and J by 6 bases, and 18 bases separated the two germline ends. Germline V gene data show CDR1 as SEHNR and CDR2 as FQNEAQ (reference sequence). CDR3 sequence: CASGDLLVADTQYF. The CDR3 DNA sequence: TGTGCCAGCGGCGACTTATTGGTTGCGGATACGCAGTATTTT.

In this sample, this clone turned up a few times. The V and J genes are TRBV5-4 and TRBJ2-1, with D maybe TRBD1 (7 bases). The CDR3 covers 14 residues. V was trimmed by 4 bases and J by 7 bases, leaving 15 bases between them. Germline V gives CDR1 SGHNT, CDR2 YYREEE (reference sequence). CDR3: CASSLGGTANEQFF. CDR3 bases: TGTGCCAGCAGCCTCGGCGGGACAGCAAATGAGCAGTTCTTC.

This clone was detected a few times. V gene TRBV19 combines with J gene TRBJ1-6, with 7 bases identical to TRBD1. V gave up 5 bases and J gave up 8 bases; unmatched junction bases: 6. CDR1 LNHDA and CDR2 SQIVND come from the germline V gene (reference sequence). This CDR3 contains 14 residues. The CDR3 sequence is CASSVTGEDSPLHF. In DNA form, the CDR3 reads TGTGCCAGTAGTGTCACAGGGGAAGATTCACCCCTCCACTTT.

This clone was seen more than once but under ten times. The chain employs TRBV2 and TRBJ2-5; TRBD1 agrees at 11 bases. Germline assignment: CDR1 SNHLY and CDR2 FYNNEI. V lost 3 bases, J lost 4 bases, and 4 bases stayed unmatched. The CDR3 covers 15 residues. CDR3 DNA: TGTGCCAGCAGTGAGGACAGGGGGCGCAGAGAGACCCAGTACTTC. It specifies CASSEDRGRRETQYF.

The gene calls are TRBV28 and TRBJ1-3; TRBD1 agrees at 7 bases. Germline CDR1 and CDR2: MDHEN and SYDVKM. There are 15 residues in the CDR3. V shed 6 bases, J shed 2 bases, and the junction held 7 bases outside the gene matches. The CDR3, as DNA: TGTGCCAGCAGCCCGACAGGGATGGCTGGAAACACCATATATTTT. Its protein product is CASSPTGMAGNTIYF.

This clone came up once. The gene calls are TRBV9 and TRBJ1-6; D unclear. This CDR3 spans 16 amino acids. V dropped 0 bases and J dropped 5 bases, with 12 bases sitting between them. The V gene's germline CDR1 is SGDLS and CDR2 YYNGEE. The CDR3, as DNA: TGTGCCAGCAGCGTAGACATCGGCGGGAATAATTCACCCCTCCACTTT. As protein: CASSVDIGGNNSPLHF.